This record looks at one TCR beta chain sequence and its context. This specimen belongs to a study of blood T cells in healthy people across ages. The CDR3 has 15 amino acids. The V segment lost 5 bases and the J segment 6 bases; nucleotides outside the gene matches: 6. In germline, CDR1 is SGHTA, CDR2 FQGNSA. PCR was performed a second time for 7 to 11 cycles using a sample-barcoded 5' primer and a J-beta primer mix. MiXCR, run by TCRdb on the 5' RACE reads, gives a single entry per CDR3 protein. In the table there are 1.5 million to 2 million distinct CDR3 sequences, more than 35% of which are singletons. Drawn from each donor were roughly 10 milliliters of peripheral blood. Researchers isolated at least 7 million PBMCs per sample.

This sequence joins TRBV7-2 and TRBJ2-1; 11 bases fit TRBD2. The receptor's source is a human donor in good health. Sequenced sample: blood. The CDR3 DNA follows: TGTGCCAGCAGCGAACTAGCGGGGGCCTCCAATGAGCAGTTCTTC. It encodes CASSELAGASNEQFF.